These T cell receptor beta chains were read from a single sample in a study of CD8 T cells in ankylosing spondylitis. From the 5' RACE reads, TCRdb called clonotypes with MiXCR, one entry per CDR3 protein. The sample lists 90,000 to 100,000 distinct CDR3 sequences, about 8% seen once, with 9.9% in the top ten. Sequenced sample: blood, either unsorted or a sorted T cell fraction (not recorded which). All receptors derive from a male donor with ankylosing spondylitis or in good health (not recorded which). CDR3s include the opening cysteine and the closing phenylalanine or tryptophan.

V: TRBV20-1
J: TRBJ2-3
CDR3: CSARGDFQWTDTQYF

V: TRBV7-9
J: TRBJ1-1
CDR3: CASSPVGLDGLNTEAFF

V: TRBV10-3
J: TRBJ2-1
CDR3: CAISDDRELGWEQFF

V: TRBV7-3
J: TRBJ1-6
CDR3: CASSIDSYNSPLHF

V: TRBV3-1
J: TRBJ2-5
CDR3: CASSQRETQYF

V: TRBV6-2/TRBV6-3
J: TRBJ2-1
CDR3: CASKVVAGNNEQFF

V: TRBV5-1
J: TRBJ2-2
CDR3: CASSSGLAERNTGELFF

V: TRBV29-1
J: TRBJ2-7
CDR3: CSVEVYHEQYF

V: TRBV6-1
J: TRBJ2-4
CDR3: CASSEAGGSGTKNIQYF

V: TRBV5-1
J: TRBJ1-1
CDR3: CASSLLIPGATEAFF

V: TRBV5-1
J: TRBJ1-2
CDR3: CASSLGQGGGYTF

V: TRBV14
J: TRBJ2-3
CDR3: CASSLSQGGPSTDTQYF

V: TRBV11-2
J: TRBJ2-3
CDR3: CASSFAGGPGDTQYF

V: TRBV29-1
J: TRBJ2-3
CDR3: CSVDDWGETDTQYF

V: TRBV3-1
J: TRBJ2-3
CDR3: CASSQGSGAGTDTQYF